A selection of T cell receptor beta chains follows, all from one sample in a study of T cell changes during pregnancy in multiple sclerosis. Measured with immunoSEQ multiplex PCR; TCRdb has only the in-frame clones, and not every one. The table shows 40,000 to 55,000 clones, with approximately 87% occurring only once. This material consisted of peripheral blood, taken in the first trimester of pregnancy. These receptors were collected from a female donor in good health, enrolled as a control in a pregnancy study. CDR3s include the opening cysteine and the closing phenylalanine or tryptophan. Each record gives: CDR3 DNA, CDR3 protein, V gene, J gene, D gene, clone size. D genes are given only for firm matches. Some rows mark clone size as missing; the rest say once, few, many or name a class of expanded clone.

TGTGCCAGCAGTGAAGTCGCAGCCCCGCGGAATGGCTACACCTTC	CASSEVAAPRNGYTF	TRBV2	TRBJ1-2	.	.
TGTGCCAGTAGTATGGGGGCTAGCGGGCTCAAAGTGTCCTACGAGCAGTACTTC	CASSMGASGLKVSYEQYF	TRBV19	TRBJ2-7	TRBD2	.
TGTGCCTGGAGTGGGGGACACAGGCGCGAAAAACTGTTTTTT	CAWSGGHRREKLFF	TRBV30	TRBJ1-4	.	.
TGTGCCAGCAGTCGGACTAGCGGGGGGACTAGCACAGATACGCAGTATTTT	CASSRTSGGTSTDTQYF	TRBV9	TRBJ2-3	TRBD2	.
TGTGCCAGCAGCCCCCCTAGCGGGCTTACCCGTAACTACAATGAGCAGTTCTTC	CASSPPSGLTRNYNEQFF	TRBV7-2	TRBJ2-1	TRBD2	.
TGTGCCAGTAGTTGGCCTAGCGGGAGGGTCAACACCGGGGAGCTGTTTTTT	CASSWPSGRVNTGELFF	TRBV19	TRBJ2-2	TRBD2	.
TGTGCCAGCAGCTTCTTTTTTTTATTTGGGCTCTATAGCAATCAGCCCCAGCATTTT	CASSFFFLFGLYSNQPQHF	TRBV5-4	TRBJ1-5	.	.
TGCAGCGTTACGACGACAGGGGGCAACTATGGCTACACCTTC	CSVTTTGGNYGYTF	TRBV29-1	TRBJ1-2	TRBD1	.
TGCGCCAGCAGCTTGCTACGGTCACTAGCGGGAGGAATCTACAATGAGCAGTTCTTC	CASSLLRSLAGGIYNEQFF	TRBV5-1	TRBJ2-1	TRBD2	.
TGCGCCAGCAGACCCATTGACAGGAACTATGGCTACACCTTC	CASRPIDRNYGYTF	TRBV4-1	TRBJ1-2	.	.
TGTGCCATCAGTGAGGACAGGGGTAGGGAAAAACTGTTTTTT	CAISEDRGREKLFF	TRBV10-3	TRBJ1-4	TRBD1	.
TGTGCCAGCAGTAACTCAAGGAGGAATGAGCAGTTCTTC	CASSNSRRNEQFF	TRBV6-5	TRBJ2-1	.	.
TGTGCCAGCTCACCCCAGGGGGTGAAGAATGAAAAACTGTTTTTT	CASSPQGVKNEKLFF	TRBV18	TRBJ1-4	TRBD1	.
TGTGCCAGCAGCTCCTCCCAGACAGGTAGGAATCAGCCCCAGCATTTT	CASSSSQTGRNQPQHF	TRBV5-6	TRBJ1-5	.	once
TGTGCCAGCAGCAAGACAGCCTACGAGCAGTACTTC	CASSKTAYEQYF	TRBV5-6	TRBJ2-7	.	.
TGTGCCAGCAGCTTAGCGGGACAGTTCTCTGGAAACACCATATATTTT	CASSLAGQFSGNTIYF	TRBV11-2	TRBJ1-3	TRBD1	.
TGTGCCAGCAGTTTACCCCCGGTGGGCAATCAGCCCCAGCATTTT	CASSLPPVGNQPQHF	TRBV28	TRBJ1-5	.	.